This entry lists 18 T cell receptor beta chains sequenced from one sample in a study of T cells in localized non-small cell lung cancer. Assay: immunoSEQ multiplex PCR; the TCRdb copy retains only in-frame clones and omits some. The sample includes more than 50,000 clones, about 80% of them seen just once. This material consisted of peripheral blood, taken before any cancer treatment. Every receptor here comes from an older female donor with stage II squamous cell lung carcinoma.

The chain recombines TRBV6-1 with TRBJ2-2; TRBD1 agrees at 8 bases. V shed 10 bases and J 1 base; nucleotides not matched to a gene: 5. Germline V gives CDR1 MNHNS, CDR2 SASEGT. CDR3 length equals 14 residues. CDR3 DNA sequence: TGTGCCACTATAGGACAGGGGAACACCGGGGAGCTGTTTTTT. It yields the protein CATIGQGNTGELFF.

This chain uses TRBV6-5 with TRBJ2-4; D is possibly TRBD2 (5 bases). Germline V gives CDR1 MNHEY, CDR2 SVGAGI. Between the trimmed V and J ends, which lost 7 bases and 6 bases, there was a span of 16 bases. The CDR3 runs to 14 residues. The DNA of the CDR3 is TGTGCCAGCACCTCACACGGACGGGGAAACATTCAGTACTTC. Translation gives CASTSHGRGNIQYF.

This sequence joins TRBV4-2 and TRBJ2-3; perhaps TRBD1 as D (6 bases). The CDR3 is made up of 16 amino acids. The germline CDR1 and CDR2 sequences are LGHNA and YNFKEQ. V lost 0 bases and J lost 0, with 10 bases in between. CDR3 sequence: CASSQDWQGSTDTQYF. The CDR3 DNA sequence: TGTGCCAGCAGCCAAGATTGGCAGGGGAGCACAGATACGCAGTATTTT.

V gene TRBV4-1 combines with J gene TRBJ2-7; D gene uncertain. Deletions cut 0 bases from V and 1 base from J, with 16 bases between. The CDR3 totals 17 residues. Looked up from germline, CDR1 is MGHRA and CDR2 is YSYEKL. CDR3 coding DNA: TGCGCCAGCAGCCAAGATCACCCGACCAGCCGATCCTACGAGCAGTACTTC. Protein: CASSQDHPTSRSYEQYF.

J is TRBJ2-1 and V is TRBV7-9; 11 nucleotides agree with TRBD2. V dropped 1 base and J dropped 8; count of bases not matched to a gene: 10. Germline loops: CDR1 SEHNR, CDR2 FQNEAQ (reference sequence). The CDR3 length is 17 residues. The chain's CDR3 is CASSLGVAGGPVDEQFF. The CDR3 DNA sequence: TGTGCCAGCAGCTTAGGAGTAGCGGGGGGGCCGGTAGATGAGCAGTTCTTC.

The CDR3 region has the DNA TGCGCCAGCAGTTGGACGGCGAGCTACGAGCAGTACTTC. Translated, it gives CASSWTASYEQYF. V gene TRBV10-2 combines with J gene TRBJ2-7; D is ambiguous. Germline V gene data show CDR1 as WSHSY and CDR2 as SAAADI. The CDR3 has 13 residues. The V and J ends lost 5 bases and 3 bases respectively, with 11 bases between them.

This chain joins TRBV6-4 and TRBJ2-3; 10 bases agree with TRBD2. The J segment lost 3 bases and the V segment lost 5 bases, leaving 8 bases of the junction unmatched. The CDR3 length is 16 residues. Germline V gene data show CDR1 as MRHNA and CDR2 as SNTAGT. In DNA form, the CDR3 reads TGTGCCAGCAGTAATTCAGCGGGGGGGCCAACAGATACGCAGTATTTT. Translating gives CASSNSAGGPTDTQYF.

This clone ranks as medium-sized. This chain links TRBV5-1 with TRBJ1-2; 10 nucleotides line up with TRBD1. The CDR3 spans 14 residues. CDR1 and CDR2 (germline): SGHRS, YFSETQ. Germline trimming cut 3 bases from V and 5 bases from J; bases unmatched to any gene: 4. The CDR3 DNA sequence: TGCGCCAGCAGCTCGGAGGACAGGGGGTATGGCTACACCTTC. Translation: CASSSEDRGYGYTF. The full variable domain, in which reference TRBV5-1 and TRBJ1-2 provide the parts outside the CDR3, is KAGVTQTPRYLIKTRGQQVTLSCSPISGHRSVSWYQQTPGQGLQFLFEYFSETQRNKGNFPGRFSGRQFSNSRSEMNVSTLELGDSALYLCASSSEDRGYGYTFGSGTRLTVV.

The chain recombines TRBV5-4 with TRBJ2-5, with D unclear. The CDR3 has 13 amino acids. Germline V gives CDR1 SGHNT, CDR2 YYREEE (reference sequence). V gave up 4 bases and J gave up 1 base, with 8 bases separating them. In DNA, the CDR3 is TGTGCCAGCAGCAAACGGGTCCAAGAGACCCAGTACTTC. Residues: CASSKRVQETQYF.

This clone was picked up many times. V is TRBV4-3 and J is TRBJ2-1; possibly TRBD2 for D (5 bases). With 0 bases removed from V and 0 bases from J, the gap between germline ends came to 9 bases. The CDR3 spans 16 residues. Germline CDR1 LGHNA, CDR2 YSLEER. DNA for the CDR3: TGCGCCAGCAGCCAAGAGGGCAGCGGCTCCTACAATGAGCAGTTCTTC. Protein product: CASSQEGSGSYNEQFF.

The V call is TRBV6-1, the J call TRBJ2-5; 9 bases fit TRBD2. V trimming: 3 bases; J trimming: 5 bases; junction bases outside the gene matches: 16. The germline gives CDR1 MNHNS, CDR2 SASEGT. The CDR3 consists of 18 residues. CDR3 protein: CASSDSRGGGGAWETQYF. The CDR3 nucleotides read TGTGCCAGCAGTGACAGCCGCGGTGGCGGGGGGGCTTGGGAGACCCAGTACTTC.

J is TRBJ2-7 and V is TRBV15; D possibly corresponds to TRBD1 (6 bases). The germline V gene has CDR1 LNHNV and CDR2 YYDKDF (reference sequence). The CDR3 totals 14 residues. V was trimmed by 5 bases and J by 7 bases, leaving 18 bases between them. CDR3 coding DNA: TGTGCCACCAGCCGCAGACAGGAGTTGGGGGAGCAGTACTTC. Its protein product is CATSRRQELGEQYF.

J is TRBJ1-1 and V is TRBV28; D remains unclear. The germline V gene encodes CDR1 MDHEN and CDR2 SYDVKM. The CDR3 extends over 16 amino acids. Trimming removed 1 base at V and 0 bases at J, with 12 bases between. CDR3 loop: CASSLYPAGVNTEAFF. The DNA of the CDR3 is TGTGCCAGCAGTTTATACCCCGCAGGCGTGAACACTGAAGCTTTCTTT.

The rearrangement uses TRBV6-6 and TRBJ1-1, with D possibly TRBD1 on 6 matching bases. This CDR3 spans 15 amino acids. Trimming took off 2 bases at V and 1 base at J, with 11 bases between the two ends. Germline V lookup: CDR1 MNHNY, CDR2 SVGAGI (reference sequence). The CDR3, as DNA: TGTGCCAGCAGTTACCGGGACACCTCGAACACTGAAGCTTTCTTT. Protein sequence: CASSYRDTSNTEAFF.

The chain carries TRBV9 and TRBJ1-1; D gene uncertain. V lost 3 bases and J 0 bases, leaving 9 bases between the germline ends. Germline CDR1 is SGDLS and CDR2 is YYNGEE. This CDR3 has 14 residues. DNA of the CDR3: TGTGCCAGCAGCGGAGATCTCTTGAACACTGAAGCTTTCTTT. This encodes CASSGDLLNTEAFF.

This clone has a single count. The CDR3 loop reads CASSSYRGGEQYF. CDR3 nucleotides: TGTGCCAGCAGCTCATACAGGGGCGGCGAGCAGTACTTC. This chain connects TRBV11-2 to TRBJ2-7, with TRBD1 identical over 7 bases. The V gene end was trimmed by 4 bases and the J gene end by 6 bases; junction bases not matched to a gene: 6. Germline CDR1 SGHAT, CDR2 FQNNGV. There are 13 residues in the CDR3.

The J gene is TRBJ2-1, the V gene TRBV6-5, with 8 bases fitting TRBD2. The V gene's germline CDR1 is MNHEY and CDR2 SVGAGI. J gave up 5 bases and V 2 bases, and 8 bases lay outside the gene matches. The length of the CDR3 is 16 residues. CDR3 loop: CASSYGRGAPNNEQFF. CDR3 sequence (DNA): TGTGCCAGCAGTTACGGGCGGGGGGCCCCGAACAATGAGCAGTTCTTC.

This chain uses TRBV10-2 with TRBJ1-3; D is perhaps TRBD1 (5 bases). The CDR3 loop spans 14 amino acids. The germline V gene has CDR1 WSHSY and CDR2 SAAADI. V dropped 2 bases and J dropped 4 bases, with 9 bases sitting between them. The DNA for the CDR3 is TGCGCCAGCAGTGAGGGGGGGACCGGAAACACCATATATTTT. Protein product: CASSEGGTGNTIYF.